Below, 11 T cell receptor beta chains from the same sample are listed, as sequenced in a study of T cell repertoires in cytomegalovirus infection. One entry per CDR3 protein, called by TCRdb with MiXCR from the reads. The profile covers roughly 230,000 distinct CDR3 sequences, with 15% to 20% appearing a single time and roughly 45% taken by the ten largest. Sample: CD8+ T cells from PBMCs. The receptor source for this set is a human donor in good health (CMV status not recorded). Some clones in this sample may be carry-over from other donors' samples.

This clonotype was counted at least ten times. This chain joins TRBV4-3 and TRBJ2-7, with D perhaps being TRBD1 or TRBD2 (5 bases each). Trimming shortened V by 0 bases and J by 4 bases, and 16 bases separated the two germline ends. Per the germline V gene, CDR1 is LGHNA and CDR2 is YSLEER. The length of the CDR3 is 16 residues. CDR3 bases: TGCGCCAGCAGCCAAGATCGAGGGGTTCGGGAATACGAGCAGTACTTC. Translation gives CASSQDRGVREYEQYF.

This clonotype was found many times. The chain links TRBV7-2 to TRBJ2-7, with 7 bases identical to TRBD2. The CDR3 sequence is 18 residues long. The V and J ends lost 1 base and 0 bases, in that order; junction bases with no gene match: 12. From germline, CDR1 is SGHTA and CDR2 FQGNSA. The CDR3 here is CASSLGRIGLAVSYEQYF. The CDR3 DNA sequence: TGTGCCAGCAGCTTAGGGCGGATTGGTCTAGCGGTCTCCTACGAGCAGTACTTC.

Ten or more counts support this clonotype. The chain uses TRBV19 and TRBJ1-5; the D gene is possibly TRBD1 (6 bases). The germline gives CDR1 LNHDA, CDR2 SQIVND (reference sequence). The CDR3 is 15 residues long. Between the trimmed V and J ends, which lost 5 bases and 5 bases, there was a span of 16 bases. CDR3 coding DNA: TGTGCCAGTAGTTTCTCATGGACAGCCTATCAGCCCCAGCATTTT. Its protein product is CASSFSWTAYQPQHF.

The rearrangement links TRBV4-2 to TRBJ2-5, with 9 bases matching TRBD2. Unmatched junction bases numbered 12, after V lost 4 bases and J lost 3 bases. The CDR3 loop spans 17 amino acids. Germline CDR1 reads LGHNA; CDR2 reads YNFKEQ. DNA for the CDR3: TGTGCCAGCAGCCCGTACCTTAAGGAGCGGGGGGAAGAGACCCAGTACTTC. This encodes CASSPYLKERGEETQYF.

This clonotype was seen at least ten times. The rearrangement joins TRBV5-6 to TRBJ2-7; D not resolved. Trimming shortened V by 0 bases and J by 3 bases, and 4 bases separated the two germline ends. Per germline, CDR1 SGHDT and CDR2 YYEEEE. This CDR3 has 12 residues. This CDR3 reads CASSLGRYEQYF. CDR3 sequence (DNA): TGTGCCAGCAGCTTGGGACGCTACGAGCAGTACTTC. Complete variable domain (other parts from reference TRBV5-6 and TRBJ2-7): DAGVTQSPTHLIKTRGQQVTLRCSPKSGHDTVSWYQQALGQGPQFIFQYYEEEERQRGNFPDRFSGHQFPNYSSELNVNALLLGDSALYLCASSLGRYEQYFGPGTRLTVT.

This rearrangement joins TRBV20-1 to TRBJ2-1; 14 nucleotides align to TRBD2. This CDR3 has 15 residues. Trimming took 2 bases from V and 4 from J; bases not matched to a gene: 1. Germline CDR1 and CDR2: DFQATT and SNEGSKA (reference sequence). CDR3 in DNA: TGCAGTGCTAGAAGGACTAGCGGGGGGTACAATGAGCAGTTCTTC. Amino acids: CSARRTSGGYNEQFF.

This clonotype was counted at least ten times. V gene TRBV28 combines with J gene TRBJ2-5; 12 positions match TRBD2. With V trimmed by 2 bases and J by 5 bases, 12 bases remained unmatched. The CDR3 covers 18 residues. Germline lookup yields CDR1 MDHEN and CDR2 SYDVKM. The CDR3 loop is CASSLPGLAGHRGETQYF. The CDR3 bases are TGTGCCAGCAGTTTACCCGGACTAGCGGGGCACCGGGGGGAGACCCAGTACTTC.

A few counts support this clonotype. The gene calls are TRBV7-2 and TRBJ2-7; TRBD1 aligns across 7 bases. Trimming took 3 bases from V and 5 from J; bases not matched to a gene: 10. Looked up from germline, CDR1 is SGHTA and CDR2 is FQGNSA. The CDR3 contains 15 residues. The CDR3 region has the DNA TGTGCCAGCAGCTTTGGGGAAGACAGGGCCCACGAGCAGTACTTC. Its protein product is CASSFGEDRAHEQYF.

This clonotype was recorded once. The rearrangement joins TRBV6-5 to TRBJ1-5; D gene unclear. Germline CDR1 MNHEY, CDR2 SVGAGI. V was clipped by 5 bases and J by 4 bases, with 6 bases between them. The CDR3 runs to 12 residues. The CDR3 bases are TGTGCCAGCAGTCGTCCGAATCAGCCCCAGCATTTT. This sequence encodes CASSRPNQPQHF.

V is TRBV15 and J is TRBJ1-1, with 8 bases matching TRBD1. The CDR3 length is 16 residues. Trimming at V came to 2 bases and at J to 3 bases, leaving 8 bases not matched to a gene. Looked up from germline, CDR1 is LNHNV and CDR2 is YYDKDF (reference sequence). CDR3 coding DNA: TGTGCCACCAGCAGACCTACGGACAGGGCGGACACTGAAGCTTTCTTT. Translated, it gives CATSRPTDRADTEAFF.

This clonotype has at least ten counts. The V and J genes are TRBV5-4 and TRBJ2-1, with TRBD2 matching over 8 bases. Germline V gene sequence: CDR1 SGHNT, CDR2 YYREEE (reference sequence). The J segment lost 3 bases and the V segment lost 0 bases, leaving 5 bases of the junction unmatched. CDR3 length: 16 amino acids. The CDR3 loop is CASSLVWRGDYNEQFF. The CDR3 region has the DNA TGTGCCAGCAGCTTGGTATGGCGGGGGGACTACAATGAGCAGTTCTTC.